One and the same sample provided the 19 T cell receptor beta chains below, sequenced in a study of cytomegalovirus exposure and HLA in healthy donors. Primers included in the PCR were 60 Vbeta and 13 Jbeta primers. Libraries were prepared by immunoSEQ multiplex PCR; TCRdb keeps only in-frame clonotypes and omits some of them. Of about 180,000 clones in the sample, 65% to 85% were seen once. Sequenced material: PBMCs. The receptors come from a boy aged 2-15 years in good health and CMV-seronegative.

The rearrangement joins TRBV30 to TRBJ2-2, with 7 bases identical to TRBD1. With 4 bases clipped from V and 1 base from J, the junction kept 3 bases outside the gene matches. This CDR3 region has 14 residues. Germline CDR1 GTSNPN, CDR2 SVGIG (reference sequence). CDR3 sequence: CAWTRQGNTGELFF. The CDR3 nucleotides read TGTGCCTGGACCAGACAGGGGAACACCGGGGAGCTGTTTTTT.

The gene calls are TRBV10-3 and TRBJ2-3, with TRBD2 matching 7 bases. The V segment lost 7 bases and the J segment 4 bases; nucleotides outside the gene matches: 5. CDR1 is ENHRY, CDR2 SYGVKD, per germline. This CDR3 has 13 residues. Here the CDR3 reads CAINGGSADTQYF. In nucleotides, the CDR3 is TGTGCCATCAACGGGGGGAGTGCAGATACGCAGTATTTT.

The genes are TRBV12-5 and TRBJ1-1, with 9 nucleotides matching TRBD1. The CDR3 extends over 15 amino acids. J gave up 5 bases and V 7 bases, and 11 bases lay outside the gene matches. CDR1 and CDR2 from the germline V gene are LGHNT and FRNRAP. CDR3 loop: CASAAMDRGQTEAFF. The CDR3 DNA sequence: TGTGCTAGTGCCGCCATGGACAGGGGACAAACTGAAGCTTTCTTT.

The chain has TRBV2 and TRBJ2-1; the D gene is possibly TRBD2 (5 bases). Germline CDR1 SNHLY, CDR2 FYNNEI. This CDR3 has 15 residues. The V and J ends lost 6 bases and 4 bases respectively, with 16 bases between them. The CDR3 region has the DNA TGTGCCAGCAGCGGATTCACTCAGCGGTACAATGAGCAGTTCTTC. Its protein product is CASSGFTQRYNEQFF.

V gene TRBV7-9 combines with J gene TRBJ2-1; 8 bases agree with TRBD2. The length of the CDR3 is 18 residues. The V and J ends lost 3 bases and 7 bases, in that order; junction bases with no gene match: 17. The germline CDR1 and CDR2 sequences are SEHNR and FQNEAQ (reference sequence). This CDR3 reads CASSFIFLGASGWNEQFF. CDR3 sequence (DNA): TGTGCCAGCAGCTTTATTTTCTTGGGCGCTAGCGGGTGGAATGAGCAGTTCTTC.

V and J are TRBV7-9 and TRBJ1-2, with D possibly TRBD1 on 6 matching bases. CDR3 length equals 15 residues. Germline CDR1 and CDR2: SEHNR and FQNEAQ (reference sequence). Trimming removed 1 base at V and 2 bases at J, with 11 bases between. In DNA form, the CDR3 reads TGTGCCAGCAGCTTAGATGGGACACCGAACTATGGCTACACCTTC. It is translated as CASSLDGTPNYGYTF.

The rearrangement links TRBV12-5 to TRBJ2-3, with D unclear. The CDR3 has 12 residues. CDR1 is LGHNT, CDR2 FRNRAP, per germline. Trimming took off 7 bases at V and 2 bases at J, with 7 bases between the two ends. This chain's CDR3 is CASAPSTDTQYF. The DNA for the CDR3 is TGTGCTAGTGCTCCCTCCACAGATACGCAGTATTTT.

The V call is TRBV9, the J call TRBJ2-1, with D perhaps TRBD2 (5 bases). The V and J ends lost 0 bases and 6 bases respectively, with 10 bases between them. The CDR3 covers 14 residues. The germline V gene encodes CDR1 SGDLS and CDR2 YYNGEE. The CDR3 region has the DNA TGTGCCAGCAGCGTAGCTACGGGGAGCAATGAGCAGTTCTTC. This translates into CASSVATGSNEQFF.

The chain links TRBV27 to TRBJ2-1; 14 bases map to TRBD2. The trim removed 5 bases at V and 6 bases at J, leaving 9 bases unmatched. The CDR3 is made up of 17 amino acids. Germline V CDR1 and CDR2: MNHEY, SMNVEV (reference sequence). CDR3 sequence reads: CASSRGTSGSWGNEQFF. The CDR3 nucleotides read TGTGCCAGCAGTCGAGGGACTAGCGGGAGCTGGGGCAATGAGCAGTTCTTC.

The chain carries TRBV13 and TRBJ2-7, with 10 bases fitting TRBD1. The CDR3 has 15 amino acids. V shed 5 bases, J shed 2 bases, and the junction held 6 bases outside the gene matches. Germline CDR1 reads PRHDT; CDR2 reads FYEKMQ (reference sequence). The CDR3 DNA is TGTGCCAGCAGCCAAACCGGGACAGGGGCCTACGAGCAGTACTTC. Protein: CASSQTGTGAYEQYF. The full variable domain, its missing parts supplied by reference TRBV13 and TRBJ2-7, is AAGVIQSPRHLIKEKRETATLKCYPIPRHDTVYWYQQGPGQDPQFLISFYEKMQSDKGSIPDRFSAQQFSDYHSELNMSSLELGDSALYFCASSQTGTGAYEQYFGPGTRLTVT.

Note on this clone: Other nucleotide sequences in the sample specify the same CDR3. J is TRBJ1-2 and V is TRBV2; the match to TRBD1 covers 8 bases. The CDR3 loop spans 14 amino acids. V trimming: 6 bases; J trimming: 2 bases; junction bases outside the gene matches: 5. Germline CDR1 is SNHLY and CDR2 is FYNNEI. The CDR3 DNA reads TGTGCCAGCAGCCCCGGGACAGGAAACTATGGCTACACCTTC. Translating it yields CASSPGTGNYGYTF.

This clone was observed once. The rearrangement links TRBV29-1 to TRBJ2-1, with a weak D call TRBD1 (5 bases). The CDR3 loop spans 14 amino acids. Germline CDR1 SQVTM, CDR2 ANQGSEA. V gave up 3 bases and J gave up 5 bases, with 14 bases separating them. CDR3 loop: CSVDVGEGDNEQFF. The CDR3 DNA sequence: TGCAGCGTTGATGTAGGGGAAGGAGACAATGAGCAGTTCTTC.

This chain links TRBV5-1 with TRBJ2-1; D is possibly TRBD2 (6 bases). Trimming took 7 bases from V and 7 from J, leaving 18 bases between them. Germline lookup yields CDR1 SGHRS and CDR2 YFSETQ. The CDR3 has 14 residues. Here the CDR3 DNA reads TGCGCCAGCGGACCCGGACGGGGAGGAAATGAGCAGTTCTTC. It is translated as CASGPGRGGNEQFF.

This sequence joins TRBV6-1 and TRBJ2-1; a possible D gene is TRBD1 (6 bases). CDR3 size: 15 residues. Germline assignment: CDR1 MNHNS and CDR2 SASEGT. Trimming left V 8 bases short and J 7 bases short, with 21 bases between. The CDR3 region has the DNA TGTGCCAGCGGTCCACAGGGAATCCCGAGGAATGAGCAGTTCTTC. Its protein is CASGPQGIPRNEQFF.

The chain links TRBV7-9 to TRBJ1-2, with 7 bases that match TRBD1. Germline CDR1 and CDR2: SEHNR and FQNEAQ (reference sequence). V shed 5 bases and J 4 bases; nucleotides not matched to a gene: 22. There are 19 residues in the CDR3. CDR3 bases: TGTGCCAGCAGCCATTCGGGGCGACAGGGTGGGAAACCGATCTATGGCTACACCTTC. It is translated as CASSHSGRQGGKPIYGYTF.

The V gene is TRBV29-1, the J gene TRBJ1-2, with unresolved D. Germline lookup yields CDR1 SQVTM and CDR2 ANQGSEA. The V and J ends lost 5 bases and 4 bases respectively, with 20 bases between them. The CDR3 spans 15 residues. CDR3: CSVNGWAPGSYGYTF. The CDR3 bases are TGCAGCGTTAACGGGTGGGCGCCGGGGAGCTATGGCTACACCTTC.

V gene TRBV10-2 combines with J gene TRBJ1-5, with D possibly TRBD1 on 5 matching bases. V dropped 6 bases and J dropped 5 bases, with 14 bases sitting between them. The germline V gene has CDR1 WSHSY and CDR2 SAAADI. The CDR3 contains 14 residues. This CDR3 is CASRGGAFDQPQHF. The DNA for the CDR3 is TGCGCCAGCAGAGGTGGGGCGTTCGATCAGCCCCAGCATTTT.

This rearrangement joins TRBV29-1 to TRBJ1-5; tentatively, D is TRBD1 (6 bases). The CDR3 covers 13 residues. V lost 6 bases to trimming and J lost 0 bases, with 9 bases between them. CDR1 and CDR2 (germline): SQVTM, ANQGSEA. The CDR3 DNA reads TGCAGCGTCTGGACAGATAGCAATCAGCCCCAGCATTTT. Its protein product is CSVWTDSNQPQHF.

The chain uses TRBV7-9 and TRBJ1-1; 9 nucleotides line up with TRBD1. With V trimmed by 8 bases and J by 2 bases, 9 bases remained unmatched. The CDR3 has 15 amino acids. CDR1 and CDR2 from the germline V gene are SEHNR and FQNEAQ (reference sequence). CDR3 sequence (DNA): TGTGCCAGCGGGGACAGGGACAGGATTAACACTGAAGCTTTCTTT. As protein: CASGDRDRINTEAFF.